The 15 T cell receptor beta chains in this list originate from one sample, sequenced in a study of blood T cell repertoires in COVID-19. Assay used: immunoSEQ multiplex PCR; TCRdb lists only in-frame clones, some missing. The table records approximately 300,000 clones, about 85% of them present only once. Sequencing was done on a sample of PBMCs or T cells enriched from blood (not recorded which). These receptors were collected from a woman aged 25 to 39 who had been exposed to COVID-19.

The chain has TRBV9 and TRBJ2-3; 10 positions match TRBD2. This CDR3 contains 15 residues. In germline, CDR1 is SGDLS, CDR2 YYNGEE. V was clipped by 3 bases and J by 3 bases; unmatched bases: 4. As DNA, the CDR3 is TGTGCCAGCAGCGCACTAGCGGGGAGAACAGATACGCAGTATTTT. It encodes CASSALAGRTDTQYF.

J is TRBJ2-1 and V is TRBV19; 11 nucleotides agree with TRBD1. The CDR3 extends over 16 amino acids. The V gene's germline CDR1 is LNHDA and CDR2 SQIVND (reference sequence). J gave up 9 bases and V 3 bases, and 10 bases lay outside the gene matches. CDR3 nucleotide sequence: TGTGCCAGTAGTATGAGGACAGGGGGCTGGTACCCTGAGCAGTTCTTC. It is translated as CASSMRTGGWYPEQFF. Variable domain in full (rest from reference TRBV19 and TRBJ2-1): DGGITQSPKYLFRKEGQNVTLSCEQNLNHDAMYWYRQDPGQGLRLIYYSQIVNDFQKGDIAEGYSVSREKKESFPLTVTSAQKNPTAFYLCASSMRTGGWYPEQFFGPGTRLTVL.

This chain uses TRBV11-2 with TRBJ2-5, with TRBD2 matching over 11 bases. J was trimmed by 5 bases and V by 2 bases; bases with no gene match: 4. This CDR3 has 15 residues. CDR1 and CDR2 (germline): SGHAT, FQNNGV. CDR3 DNA sequence: TGTGCCAGCAGCTTATTAGCGGGAGGGCCGGAGACCCAGTACTTC. This codes for CASSLLAGGPETQYF. Drawing the rest from reference TRBV11-2 and TRBJ2-5, the complete variable domain is EAGVAQSPRYKIIEKRQSVAFWCNPISGHATLYWYQQILGQGPKLLIQFQNNGVVDDSQLPKDRFSAERLKGVDSTLKIQPAKLEDSAVYLCASSLLAGGPETQYFGPGTRLLVL.

As concerns this clone: Since a much larger clone is just one base distant, this may be a read error. The CDR3 spells CASSRQGNTEAFF. The CDR3 DNA is TGTGCCAGCAGTCGACAGGGAAACACTGAAGCTTTCTTT. The genes are TRBV12-3 or TRBV12-4 and TRBJ1-1; the match to TRBD1 covers 7 bases. The CDR3 runs to 13 residues. Unmatched junction bases numbered 2, after V lost 5 bases and J lost 2 bases.

V is TRBV11-1 and J is TRBJ2-1, with a possible D match to TRBD2 (7 bases). Germline values: CDR1 SGHAT, CDR2 FQDESV (reference sequence). This CDR3 has 16 amino acids. V lost 4 bases, J lost 4 bases, and 17 bases lay in between. The CDR3 sequence is CASSYGGGLVYNEQFF. The DNA for the CDR3 is TGTGCCAGCAGCTATGGGGGGGGCCTTGTTTACAATGAGCAGTTCTTC.

The chain employs TRBV18 and TRBJ2-7, with 11 bases that match TRBD2. The J segment lost 5 bases and the V segment lost 4 bases, leaving 1 base of the junction unmatched. The V gene's germline CDR1 is KGHSH and CDR2 LQKENI. CDR3 length: 13 amino acids. As DNA, the CDR3 is TGTGCCAGCTCACAACTAGCGGGAGACGAGCAGTACTTC. Translated, it gives CASSQLAGDEQYF.

The genes are TRBV28 and TRBJ1-2, with a possible D match to TRBD1 (6 bases). The germline CDR1 and CDR2 sequences are MDHEN and SYDVKM. Trimming cost V 3 bases and J 6 bases, with 11 bases left between them. The CDR3 has 13 amino acids. This CDR3 reads CASSFQGRDGYTF. The CDR3 DNA is TGTGCCAGCAGTTTTCAGGGGAGGGATGGCTACACCTTC.

This chain uses TRBV28 with TRBJ2-7; D uncertain. Germline V gene sequence: CDR1 MDHEN, CDR2 SYDVKM. Trimming pared 3 bases from V and 2 bases from J, leaving 11 bases between. The CDR3 has 14 residues. The CDR3 sequence: CASSFPGPPYEQYF. In nucleotides, the CDR3 is TGTGCCAGCAGTTTTCCGGGTCCTCCCTACGAGCAGTACTTC.

The chain combines TRBV9 with TRBJ2-1; TRBD2 matches 13 bases. The germline CDR1 and CDR2 sequences are SGDLS and YYNGEE. This CDR3 comprises 15 residues. Losses at the gene ends were 5 bases for V and 9 bases for J; bases not matched to a gene: 8. CDR3 amino acids: CASSPGLAGASEQFF. CDR3 bases: TGTGCCAGCAGTCCCGGACTAGCGGGAGCCAGTGAGCAGTTCTTC.

DNA for the CDR3: TGTGCCAGCATCTACCTGAGACAGGGATCCTACGAGCAGTACTTC. As protein: CASIYLRQGSYEQYF. This chain links TRBV6-5 with TRBJ2-7; TRBD1 agrees at 7 bases. CDR3 length equals 15 residues. V was pared by 7 bases and J by 1 base, with 10 bases of the junction left unmatched. Per the germline V gene, CDR1 is MNHEY and CDR2 is SVGAGI.

In nucleotides, the CDR3 is TGTGCCAGTAGGACGACAGCGAACACTGAAGCTTTCTTT. It specifies CASRTTANTEAFF. The rearrangement uses TRBV19 and TRBJ1-1; a possible D gene is TRBD1 (5 bases). Trimming stripped 6 bases from V and 1 base from J, with 9 bases between. Germline assignment: CDR1 LNHDA and CDR2 SQIVND (reference sequence). The CDR3 runs 13 residues.

The rearrangement joins TRBV4-1 to TRBJ2-7; D perhaps matches TRBD2 (6 bases). There are 14 residues in the CDR3. Germline values: CDR1 MGHRA, CDR2 YSYEKL. V lost 4 bases and J lost 2, with 12 bases in between. CDR3 nucleotide sequence: TGCGCCAGCAGCCCCGGCGGAGGGACCTACGAGCAGTACTTC. It encodes CASSPGGGTYEQYF.

This chain connects TRBV24-1 to TRBJ1-5; D call uncertain. Germline loops: CDR1 KGHDR, CDR2 SFDVKD. CDR3 length equals 13 residues. V dropped 7 bases and J dropped 4 bases, with 10 bases sitting between them. As DNA, the CDR3 is TGTGCCACCAGGGCTTCATCTAATCAGCCCCAGCATTTT. As protein: CATRASSNQPQHF.

The chain combines TRBV2 with TRBJ2-2; TRBD1 matches 9 bases. V was pared by 5 bases and J by 12 bases, with 19 bases of the junction left unmatched. This CDR3 is 17 amino acids long. CDR1 SNHLY and CDR2 FYNNEI come from the germline V gene. In DNA form, the CDR3 reads TGTGCCAGCAGTCAAACTATTGGGGACAGGGTATCACGAAAGCTGTTTTTT. Its translation: CASSQTIGDRVSRKLFF.

The V gene is TRBV27, the J gene TRBJ1-1; no definite D call. The V and J ends lost 3 bases and 1 base respectively, with 6 bases between them. The CDR3 length is 13 residues. The germline CDR1 and CDR2 sequences are MNHEY and SMNVEV (reference sequence). DNA for the CDR3: TGTGCCAGCAGTTTCGGGTCGAACACTGAAGCTTTCTTT. Translation gives CASSFGSNTEAFF.